What follows are 13 T cell receptor beta chains derived from one specimen sequenced in a study of HIV-infected patients and healthy controls. Reverse transcription used approximately 500 ng RNA and constant-region primers for alpha and beta. Alpha and beta chain libraries were made separately by chain-specific third strand synthesis with multiplexing indices. TCRdb re-called the 5' RACE reads through MiXCR, storing one row per CDR3 protein. This table holds about 16,000 distinct CDR3 sequences, more than 7.5% found once. No cell fractionation was done, so the repertoire covers all unsorted peripheral blood T cells. The source material was blood. Source of these receptors: an adult in good health.

This clonotype was observed many times. The rearrangement uses TRBV30 and TRBJ1-1; D is unclear. The CDR3 has 13 amino acids. The V end lost 1 base, the J end lost 1 base, and 7 bases lay between the germline ends. CDR1 is GTSNPN, CDR2 SVGIG, per germline (reference sequence). DNA for the CDR3: TGTGCCTGGAGTGCACACCGGAACACTGAAGCTTTCTTT. Its protein is CAWSAHRNTEAFF.

This clonotype came up many times. The chain links TRBV12-3 or TRBV12-4 to TRBJ2-7, with 7 bases identical to TRBD2. V lost 2 bases to trimming and J lost 4 bases; unmatched junction nucleotides: 5. This CDR3 is built from 14 residues. CDR3 protein: CASSLHGGSYEQYF. CDR3 bases: TGTGCCAGCAGTTTACACGGCGGGAGTTACGAGCAGTACTTC.

This clonotype was detected a few times. The V and J genes are TRBV5-5 and TRBJ2-3; D is possibly TRBD2 (6 bases). Germline V gene lookup returns CDR1 SGHKS and CDR2 YYEKEE (reference sequence). V was trimmed by 4 bases and J by 2 bases, leaving 17 bases between them. CDR3 length: 16 amino acids. This CDR3 is CASSAGPTIVTDTQYF. CDR3 DNA sequence: TGTGCCAGCAGCGCGGGACCTACTATTGTCACAGATACGCAGTATTTT.

Many counts were recorded for this clonotype. The V and J genes are TRBV20-1 and TRBJ2-6; D remains ambiguous. The CDR3 is made up of 19 amino acids. The V end was cut by 0 bases, the J end by 0 bases, with 18 bases between. Germline CDR1 reads DFQATT; CDR2 reads SNEGSKA (reference sequence). The CDR3 DNA is TGCAGTGCTAGAGATCTCCTGAAACCTGATTCCTCTGGGGCCAACGTCCTGACTTTC. Translating it yields CSARDLLKPDSSGANVLTF.

This clonotype has only a few counts. V usage is TRBV9 and J usage is TRBJ2-1; D might be TRBD1 or TRBD2, each matching 5 bases. Trimming stripped 0 bases from V and 6 bases from J, with 34 bases between. Germline V CDR1 and CDR2: SGDLS, YYNGEE. The CDR3 sequence is 22 residues long. CDR3 sequence reads: CASSVDSSRLARWGYKGNEQFF. DNA for the CDR3: TGTGCCAGCAGCGTAGATTCCTCAAGGCTAGCTAGATGGGGGTACAAGGGCAATGAGCAGTTCTTC.

By share, this clonotype ranks as medium-sized. The rearrangement uses TRBV3-1 and TRBJ2-7; 7 nucleotides agree with TRBD1. Per germline, CDR1 LGHDT and CDR2 YNNKEL (reference sequence). The V and J ends lost 2 bases and 2 bases, in that order; junction bases with no gene match: 6. This CDR3 spans 15 amino acids. This CDR3 reads CASSQSDRPPYEQYV. The CDR3 nucleotides read TGTGCCAGCAGCCAATCGGACAGGCCCCCCTACGAGCAGTACGTC.

The V call is TRBV11-2, the J call TRBJ2-5; maybe TRBD1 (5 bases). V lost 5 bases and J lost 4, with 20 bases in between. Germline loops: CDR1 SGHAT, CDR2 FQNNGV. This CDR3 has 16 amino acids. The CDR3 bases are TGTGCCAGCAGCCCGGGCGTCCCGTCAGGGCGAGAGACCCAGTACTTC. This codes for CASSPGVPSGRETQYF. The whole variable domain, remainder taken from reference TRBV11-2 and TRBJ2-5, is EAGVAQSPRYKIIEKRQSVAFWCNPISGHATLYWYQQILGQGPKLLIQFQNNGVVDDSQLPKDRFSAERLKGVDSTLKIQPAKLEDSAVYLCASSPGVPSGRETQYFGPGTRLLVL.

This clonotype was detected ten times or more. This rearrangement joins TRBV4-1 to TRBJ2-3, with 9 bases aligning to TRBD1. Unmatched junction bases numbered 4, after V lost 4 bases and J lost 2 bases. Germline values: CDR1 MGHRA, CDR2 YSYEKL. The CDR3 covers 15 residues. The CDR3 loop reads CASSRDRVITDTQYF. CDR3 nucleotides: TGCGCCAGCAGCCGGGACAGGGTGATCACAGATACGCAGTATTTT.

This clonotype is classed as medium-sized. The J gene is TRBJ2-1, the V gene TRBV7-2; tentatively, D is TRBD1 (5 bases). The germline CDR1 and CDR2 sequences are SGHTA and FQGNSA. The V and J ends lost 7 bases and 7 bases respectively, with 20 bases between them. The CDR3 extends over 15 amino acids. The CDR3 spells CASIISAKGRNEQFF. The CDR3 nucleotides read TGTGCCAGCATCATTTCGGCTAAGGGGCGGAATGAGCAGTTCTTC. Together with reference TRBV7-2 and TRBJ2-1, the CDR3 gives the full variable domain: GAGVSQSPSNKVTEKGKDVELRCDPISGHTALYWYRQSLGQGLEFLIYFQGNSAPDKSGLPSDRFSAERTGGSVSTLTIQRTQQEDSAVYLCASIISAKGRNEQFFGPGTRLTVL.

Relative to its sample, this clonotype is medium-sized (0.01 to 0.1%). This chain connects TRBV27 to TRBJ1-2, with TRBD1 identical over 11 bases. CDR1 and CDR2 from the germline V gene are MNHEY and SMNVEV (reference sequence). J was trimmed by 6 bases and V by 4 bases; bases with no gene match: 4. The CDR3 consists of 14 residues. The CDR3 loop is CASSSGDRGNGYTF. CDR3 coding DNA: TGTGCCAGCAGTTCCGGGGACAGGGGGAATGGCTACACCTTC.

By share, this clonotype counts as medium-sized. This sequence joins TRBV29-1 and TRBJ2-3; D is perhaps TRBD2 (5 bases). Trimming shortened V by 5 bases and J by 2 bases, and 14 bases separated the two germline ends. Germline loops: CDR1 SQVTM, CDR2 ANQGSEA. This CDR3 is built from 14 residues. In nucleotides, the CDR3 is TGCAGCGTTAGCGATCTAGCCGTCACAGATACGCAGTATTTT. Translated: CSVSDLAVTDTQYF.

This clonotype was observed a few times. The chain joins TRBV7-2 to TRBJ2-7; D may be TRBD2 (6 bases). CDR1 SGHTA and CDR2 FQGNSA come from the germline V gene. This CDR3 is 15 amino acids long. Trimming shortened V by 5 bases and J by 3 bases, and 17 bases separated the two germline ends. CDR3: CASSRGGTVFYEQYF. The CDR3 DNA reads TGTGCCAGCAGCCGCGGCGGGACTGTTTTCTACGAGCAGTACTTC.

This clonotype was observed at least ten times. The J gene is TRBJ2-6, the V gene TRBV19, with a tentative D call TRBD2 (6 bases). The CDR3 runs to 16 residues. The germline V gene encodes CDR1 LNHDA and CDR2 SQIVND (reference sequence). Trimming took off 7 bases at V and 1 base at J, with 14 bases between the two ends. The CDR3 is CASTKPGDSGANVLTF. In nucleotides, the CDR3 is TGTGCCAGTACGAAGCCGGGGGATTCTGGGGCCAACGTCCTGACTTTC.